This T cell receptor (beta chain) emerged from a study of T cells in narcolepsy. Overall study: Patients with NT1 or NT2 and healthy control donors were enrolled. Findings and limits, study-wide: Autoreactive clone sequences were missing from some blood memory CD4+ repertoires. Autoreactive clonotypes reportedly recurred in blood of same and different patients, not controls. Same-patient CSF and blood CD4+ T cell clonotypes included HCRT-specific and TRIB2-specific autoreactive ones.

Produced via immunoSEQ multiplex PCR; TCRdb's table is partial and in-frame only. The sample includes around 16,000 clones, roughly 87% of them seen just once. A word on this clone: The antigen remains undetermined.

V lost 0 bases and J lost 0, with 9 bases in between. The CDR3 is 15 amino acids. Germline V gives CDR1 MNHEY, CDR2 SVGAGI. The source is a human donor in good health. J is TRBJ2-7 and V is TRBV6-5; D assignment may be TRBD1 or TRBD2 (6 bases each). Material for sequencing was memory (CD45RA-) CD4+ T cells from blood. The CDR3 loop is CASSYSGGSSYEQYF. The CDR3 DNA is TGTGCCAGCAGTTACTCAGGGGGGAGCTCCTACGAGCAGTACTTC.